A single sample is the source of the 30 T cell receptor beta chains below, sequenced in a study of post-analysis software for immune sequencing data. For these TCRs, the target antigens are not known. Study outcomes and limitations: With TRBV5-6, TRBV5-1 and TRBV20-1 included, about five TRBV segments were more frequent in patients than in controls.

Incorporated into the TCR beta cDNA libraries were unique molecular identifiers, which served to reduce PCR and sequencing biases. TCRdb passed the PCR reads through MiXCR, listing each CDR3 protein once. This sample yields under 650,000 distinct CDR3 sequences, of which 44% are seen a single time; 1.5% to 2% belongs to the top ten. Sequencing used blood. All receptors derive from a girl aged 5-17 years with multiple sclerosis.

This chain connects TRBV11-2 to TRBJ2-7; 7 bases line up with TRBD2. This CDR3 has 13 amino acids. V gave up 8 bases and J gave up 6 bases; unmatched junction bases: 10. CDR1 is SGHAT, CDR2 FQNNGV, per germline. The CDR3 DNA sequence: TGTGCCAGCTCGTCTCCCCAGCGGGGCGAGCAGTACTTC. Its protein product is CASSSPQRGEQYF. Full variable domain (missing parts from reference TRBV11-2 and TRBJ2-7): EAGVAQSPRYKIIEKRQSVAFWCNPISGHATLYWYQQILGQGPKLLIQFQNNGVVDDSQLPKDRFSAERLKGVDSTLKIQPAKLEDSAVYLCASSSPQRGEQYFGPGTRLTVT.

The chain is built from TRBV29-1 and TRBJ2-3; no definite D call. The V gene lost 7 bases and the J gene lost 0 bases, with 11 bases spanning the gap. This CDR3 is built from 13 residues. The germline V gene encodes CDR1 SQVTM and CDR2 ANQGSEA. CDR3 region: CSGFSPSTDTQYF. DNA of the CDR3: TGCAGCGGTTTTTCGCCTAGCACAGATACGCAGTATTTT.

The gene calls are TRBV4-1 and TRBJ1-1; D not certain. V lost 2 bases and J lost 0, with 7 bases in between. CDR3 length equals 14 residues. Germline CDR1 and CDR2: MGHRA and YSYEKL. The CDR3 DNA reads as TGCGCCAGCAGCCAAAACTACATGAACACTGAAGCTTTCTTT. Translated, it gives CASSQNYMNTEAFF.

CDR3 DNA: TGCAGCGTGTACACAGGGGGAACTAACTATGGCTACACCTTC. Translating gives CSVYTGGTNYGYTF. The rearrangement joins TRBV29-1 to TRBJ1-2; 8 nucleotides match TRBD1. V lost 6 bases to trimming and J lost 0 bases; unmatched junction nucleotides: 6. The CDR3 runs 14 residues. Looked up from germline, CDR1 is SQVTM and CDR2 is ANQGSEA. The full variable domain, with the rest looked up from reference TRBV29-1 and TRBJ1-2, is SAVISQKPSRDICQRGTSLTIQCQVDSQVTMMFWYRQQPGQSLTLIATANQGSEATYESGFVIDKFPISRPNLTFSTLTVSNMSPEDSSIYLCSVYTGGTNYGYTFGSGTRLTVV.

The gene calls are TRBV10-3 and TRBJ1-4; 8 bases line up with TRBD1. Germline CDR1 and CDR2: ENHRY and SYGVKD. The junction had 5 bases not matched to a gene; V was cut back by 9 bases and J by 5 bases. The CDR3 totals 13 residues. CDR3 residues: CAINRDRNEKLFF. In DNA, the CDR3 is TGTGCCATTAACCGGGACAGGAATGAAAAACTGTTTTTT.

The DNA of the CDR3 is TGCGCCAGCAGCTTGGGGTACCAGACTAGCGGGGAAGAGACCCAGTACTTC. This translates into CASSLGYQTSGEETQYF. The J gene is TRBJ2-5, the V gene TRBV5-1, with 11 bases lining up with TRBD2. This CDR3 contains 17 residues. Germline V gene data show CDR1 as SGHRS and CDR2 as YFSETQ. The V and J ends lost 0 bases and 3 bases, in that order; junction bases with no gene match: 7.

This clonotype was counted between two and nine times. The chain recombines TRBV3-1 with TRBJ1-2; 7 bases fit TRBD1. The CDR3 contains 14 residues. From germline, CDR1 is LGHDT and CDR2 YNNKEL (reference sequence). The trim removed 4 bases at V and 2 bases at J, leaving 4 bases unmatched. In DNA, the CDR3 is TGTGCCAGCAGCCGTAAACAGGGGAACTATGGCTACACCTTC. Translation gives CASSRKQGNYGYTF.

The rearrangement joins TRBV29-1 to TRBJ1-2; a possible D gene is TRBD1 (6 bases). The germline gives CDR1 SQVTM, CDR2 ANQGSEA. The CDR3 consists of 11 residues. The germline V and J ends were trimmed by 6 bases and 7 bases, with 12 bases remaining between them. The CDR3 reads CSVRTASGYTF. The CDR3 DNA follows: TGCAGCGTCCGGACAGCTAGTGGCTACACCTTC. Together with reference TRBV29-1 and TRBJ1-2, the CDR3 gives the full variable domain: SAVISQKPSRDICQRGTSLTIQCQVDSQVTMMFWYRQQPGQSLTLIATANQGSEATYESGFVIDKFPISRPNLTFSTLTVSNMSPEDSSIYLCSVRTASGYTFGSGTRLTVV.

The chain carries TRBV7-9 and TRBJ2-1; D is unresolved. CDR1 and CDR2 from the germline V gene are SEHNR and FQNEAQ (reference sequence). The CDR3 contains 12 residues. V was shortened by 0 bases and J by 10 bases, with 7 bases between the two germline ends. The CDR3 nucleotides read TGTGCCAGCAGCTTAGCGCCGCTCGAGCAGTTCTTC. Its translation: CASSLAPLEQFF.

V is TRBV13 and J is TRBJ2-1; 8 nucleotides align to TRBD2. Trimming removed 5 bases from V and 8 bases from J; junction bases left unmatched: 11. The CDR3 covers 15 residues. Germline V CDR1 and CDR2: PRHDT, FYEKMQ (reference sequence). CDR3 amino acids: CASSLGLAGAHEQFF. The CDR3 coding sequence is TGTGCCAGCAGCCTCGGACTAGCTGGGGCCCATGAGCAGTTCTTC.

This sequence joins TRBV9 and TRBJ1-2; D not resolved. Germline V gene lookup returns CDR1 SGDLS and CDR2 YYNGEE. V was pared by 0 bases and J by 7 bases, with 10 bases between. The CDR3 runs 13 residues. The DNA of the CDR3 is TGTGCCAGCAGCGTAGTGGGCCGGGCTGGCTACACCTTC. Its protein is CASSVVGRAGYTF.

This chain joins TRBV5-6 and TRBJ2-5; no reliable D call. This CDR3 spans 14 amino acids. The V end lost 2 bases, the J end lost 3 bases, and 11 bases lay between the germline ends. The germline CDR1 and CDR2 sequences are SGHDT and YYEEEE. CDR3 coding DNA: TGTGCCAGCAGCTTCCTTCGGACGGAAGAGACCCAGTACTTC. It yields the protein CASSFLRTEETQYF.

This chain connects TRBV9 to TRBJ2-1; weak D call: TRBD2 (5 bases). The CDR3 is 17 residues long. CDR1 and CDR2 (germline): SGDLS, YYNGEE. V was shortened by 3 bases and J by 2 bases, with 18 bases between the two germline ends. The CDR3 is CASSALAGPVTYNEQFF. DNA for the CDR3: TGTGCCAGCAGCGCCCTAGCTGGACCAGTAACCTACAATGAGCAGTTCTTC.

The rearrangement links TRBV20-1 to TRBJ1-4; TRBD1 might be the D (5 bases). The CDR3 totals 13 residues. V lost 6 bases to trimming and J lost 9 bases, with 17 bases between them. Germline V gene sequence: CDR1 DFQATT, CDR2 SNEGSKA (reference sequence). CDR3 in amino acids: CSAETRGDKKLFF. The DNA for the CDR3 is TGCAGTGCCGAAACGAGGGGCGATAAAAAACTGTTTTTT.

The V gene is TRBV20-1, the J gene TRBJ2-7; D assignment may be TRBD1 or TRBD2 (5 bases each). The V and J ends lost 7 bases and 0 bases respectively, with 13 bases between them. The CDR3 has 13 amino acids. Germline assignment: CDR1 DFQATT and CDR2 SNEGSKA (reference sequence). The CDR3: CSVTGLSSYEQYF. The DNA for the CDR3 is TGCAGTGTCACGGGGCTCAGCTCCTACGAGCAGTACTTC.

This clonotype has just a few counts. The chain recombines TRBV12-3 or TRBV12-4 with TRBJ2-7; a weak D match, TRBD2 (7 bases). The CDR3 spans 16 residues. V was pared by 9 bases and J by 0 bases, with 21 bases between. CDR3 sequence (DNA): TGTGCCAGGACCACAGGGACCGAGCGGGACTCCTACGAGCAGTACTTC. Its translation: CARTTGTERDSYEQYF.

The CDR3 DNA reads TGTGCCAGCAGCCCCCGCGGGAGCGACAATGAGCAGTTCTTC. It yields the protein CASSPRGSDNEQFF. This chain uses TRBV7-2 with TRBJ2-1; 7 bases align to TRBD2. Germline CDR1 is SGHTA and CDR2 is FQGNSA. V shed 5 bases and J 5 bases; nucleotides not matched to a gene: 6. This CDR3 comprises 14 residues.

The CDR3 loop is CASSLGGRRTQYF. DNA of the CDR3: TGTGCCAGCAGCTTAGGTGGCCGGCGGACCCAGTACTTC. V usage is TRBV7-2 and J usage is TRBJ2-5; D is uncertain. The V end was cut by 1 base, the J end by 7 bases, with 10 bases between. CDR3 length equals 13 residues. Looked up from germline, CDR1 is SGHTA and CDR2 is FQGNSA.

About this clonotype itself: A clone one base away is much larger, so this may be a read error. Given the absence of the conserved phenylalanine or tryptophan at the CDR3 end, a read error is likely. The CDR3 loop reads CAILAGEGETQYL. The CDR3 DNA reads TGTGCCATCCTGGCGGGAGAGGGGGAGACCCAGTACCTC. The chain joins TRBV10-3 to TRBJ2-5; 7 nucleotides match TRBD2. Germline V gene lookup returns CDR1 ENHRY and CDR2 SYGVKD. The ends lost 8 bases at V and 5 bases at J; junction bases unmatched: 8. This CDR3 comprises 13 residues.

This clonotype occurred a few times. V gene TRBV7-6 combines with J gene TRBJ2-3; 7 nucleotides match TRBD2. Germline V lookup: CDR1 SGHVS, CDR2 FNYEAQ. The J segment lost 2 bases and the V segment lost 6 bases, leaving 8 bases of the junction unmatched. The CDR3 runs to 15 residues. The CDR3: CASSSTSAHTDTQYF. The CDR3 coding sequence is TGTGCCAGCAGTTCCACTAGCGCGCACACAGATACGCAGTATTTT. The whole variable domain, remainder taken from reference TRBV7-6 and TRBJ2-3, is GAGVSQSPRYKVTKRGQDVALRCDPISGHVSLYWYRQALGQGPEFLTYFNYEAQQDKSGLPNDRFSAERPEGSISTLTIQRTEQRDSAMYRCASSSTSAHTDTQYFGPGTRLTVL.

This clonotype came up a few times. This sequence joins TRBV10-3 and TRBJ2-1; D is unresolved. The length of the CDR3 is 13 residues. Germline loops: CDR1 ENHRY, CDR2 SYGVKD. Trimming left V 2 bases short and J 7 bases short, with 9 bases between. The CDR3, as DNA: TGTGCCATCAGTGAGGGGAACGGGAATGAGCAGTTCTTC. Its protein is CAISEGNGNEQFF.

This clonotype was seen just once. The chain joins TRBV12-3 or TRBV12-4 to TRBJ1-2, with D tentatively TRBD1 (5 bases). Trimming shortened V by 4 bases and J by 6 bases, and 6 bases separated the two germline ends. The CDR3 loop spans 11 amino acids. This chain's CDR3 is CASSWDHGYTF. CDR3 DNA: TGTGCCAGCAGTTGGGACCATGGCTACACCTTC.

This chain links TRBV5-1 with TRBJ1-2; 8 bases are shared with TRBD1. Germline CDR1 is SGHRS and CDR2 is YFSETQ. This CDR3 has 14 residues. V trimming: 4 bases; J trimming: 12 bases; junction bases outside the gene matches: 14. CDR3 sequence reads: CASSPGRTGRLDTF. CDR3 nucleotide sequence: TGCGCCAGCAGCCCAGGGAGGACAGGGAGGCTCGACACCTTC.

This clonotype came up once. The CDR3 DNA reads as TGTGCCAGCAGTTTATGGGGGGCTAGCGGGAGAGAGACCCAGTACTTC. Encoded protein: CASSLWGASGRETQYF. This chain links TRBV12-3 or TRBV12-4 with TRBJ2-5; 10 nucleotides agree with TRBD2. V gave up 2 bases and J gave up 4 bases; unmatched junction bases: 7. The CDR3 spans 16 residues.

The chain couples TRBV2 to TRBJ2-1, with 9 bases matching TRBD2. The V segment lost 8 bases and the J segment 10 bases; nucleotides outside the gene matches: 9. CDR1 and CDR2 (germline): SNHLY, FYNNEI. The CDR3 length is 13 residues. CDR3 region: CASLAGTHREQFF. As DNA, the CDR3 is TGTGCCAGCCTAGCGGGGACCCACAGGGAGCAGTTCTTC.

In its sample, this clonotype was seen a few times. The chain carries TRBV7-2 and TRBJ2-4; 12 positions match TRBD2. Near its end, the DNA agrees better with TRBJ2-5, so the J call may be wrong. CDR1 and CDR2 from the germline V gene are SGHTA and FQGNSA. The length of the CDR3 is 16 residues. The CDR3: CASRRGASGGAETQYF. CDR3 nucleotides: TGTGCCAGCAGGCGCGGGGCTAGCGGGGGGGCAGAGACCCAGTACTTC.

This clonotype was detected a few times. The chain links TRBV5-1 to TRBJ2-7; D may be TRBD1 (6 bases). The germline V gene has CDR1 SGHRS and CDR2 YFSETQ. V gave up 3 bases and J gave up 0 bases, with 13 bases separating them. This CDR3 contains 15 residues. CDR3 sequence reads: CASSSITGPSYEQYF. In DNA form, the CDR3 reads TGCGCCAGCAGCTCTATTACAGGGCCCTCCTACGAGCAGTACTTC.

This rearrangement joins TRBV11-2 to TRBJ2-3; D possibly corresponds to TRBD2 (5 bases). Trimming left V 6 bases short and J 5 bases short, with 15 bases between. Germline lookup yields CDR1 SGHAT and CDR2 FQNNGV. This CDR3 region has 14 residues. This CDR3 reads CASRLGSKGDTQYF. CDR3 DNA sequence: TGTGCCAGCAGGCTAGGGAGTAAGGGAGATACGCAGTATTTT.

The chain employs TRBV2 and TRBJ2-7, with a weak D call TRBD1 (6 bases). The V end was cut by 6 bases, the J end by 5 bases, with 11 bases between. CDR3 size: 12 residues. Germline V gene data show CDR1 as SNHLY and CDR2 as FYNNEI. The CDR3 protein is CASRQYRDEQYF. The CDR3 DNA reads as TGTGCCAGCAGACAATACAGGGACGAGCAGTACTTC.

The chain has TRBV5-1 and TRBJ2-1; TRBD2 agrees at 10 bases. Per the germline V gene, CDR1 is SGHRS and CDR2 is YFSETQ. The length of the CDR3 is 17 residues. J lost 3 bases, V lost 2 bases, and 8 bases had no gene match. CDR3 protein: CASSFSTSGDYYNEQFF. The DNA for the CDR3 is TGCGCCAGCAGCTTCTCTACTAGCGGGGATTACTACAATGAGCAGTTCTTC.